The 29 T cell receptor beta chains given below trace back to one sample, sequenced in a study of T cells in women clearing cervical HPV infection. Only in-frame clones appear in the TCRdb table, and some are missing; sequencing was by immunoSEQ multiplex PCR. Seen in this sample are about 9,200 clones; the ten most common clones hold approximately 8%. Sample: blood buffy coat. The receptors shown here come from a woman aged 18 to 75 with a cervical HPV16 infection that either progressed to CIN3+ or cleared (not recorded which).

The CDR3 DNA, read in part, is TGTGCCAGCAGGGAGGACAGGGAAAATGGC. As protein: CASREDRENG. The CDR3 in its entirety is CASREDRENGYTF. This sequence joins TRBV2 and TRBJ1-2; the match to TRBD1 covers 8 bases. The read stops 3 residues short of the end of the CDR3; the missing end is completed from the germline J gene. Germline CDR1 SNHLY, CDR2 FYNNEI. The CDR3 has 13 residues. V gave up 6 bases and J gave up 6 bases; unmatched junction bases: 6.

Concerning this clone: The CDR3 end is not reached by the read, which stops 3 residues before it; the germline J gene fills it in. The chain links TRBV5-8 to TRBJ2-5; 7 bases agree with TRBD1. Trimming cost V 4 bases and J 6 bases; bases outside gene matches: 12. The germline V gene has CDR1 SGHTS and CDR2 YDEGEE. The CDR3 loop spans 15 amino acids. The CDR3 bases that were read are TGTGCCAGCAGCGATGGGACAGTCCAAAGGAAGACC. Encoded protein: CASSDGTVQRKT. The CDR3, in full, reads CASSDGTVQRKTQYF. Looking up the rest from reference TRBV5-8 and TRBJ2-5 gives the full variable domain: EAGVTQSPTHLIKTRGQQATLRCSPISGHTSVYWYQQALGLGLQFLLWYDEGEERNRGNFPPRFSGRQFPNYSSELNVNALELEDSALYLCASSDGTVQRKTQYFGPGTRLLVL.

As for this clone: The read ends 3 residues shy of where the CDR3 ends; the end is completed using the germline J gene. This rearrangement joins TRBV20-1 to TRBJ2-1, with TRBD2 matching 8 bases. CDR1 is DFQATT, CDR2 SNEGSKA, per germline (reference sequence). The CDR3 extends over 15 amino acids. With V trimmed by 6 bases and J by 5 bases, 12 bases remained unmatched. The CDR3 DNA, read in part, is TGCAGTGCCGCACCAGGAACGGGGGGGCACAATGAG. Protein product: CSAAPGTGGHNE. The full CDR3 protein is CSAAPGTGGHNEQFF.

As for this clone: The CDR3 end is not reached by the read, which stops 3 residues before it; the germline J gene fills it in. V gene TRBV10-3 combines with J gene TRBJ1-2; 7 bases are shared with TRBD1. Germline loops: CDR1 ENHRY, CDR2 SYGVKD. CDR3 length equals 14 residues. The covered CDR3 bases are TGTGCCATCACCGGACAGGTGGAGGGCGTCGGC. Residues: CAITGQVEGVG. From start to end, the CDR3 is CAITGQVEGVGYTF.

Concerning this clone: The CDR3 goes on 3 residues after the read ends, and that part is filled in from the germline J gene. Additional DNA sequences in this sample encode the identical CDR3. The V call is TRBV4-1, the J call TRBJ1-1; a possible D gene is TRBD1 (6 bases). CDR1 is MGHRA and CDR2 is YSYEKL in the germline V gene. The germline V and J ends were trimmed by 1 base and 1 base, with 10 bases remaining between them. CDR3 length equals 15 residues. The sequenced part of the CDR3 DNA is TGCGCCAGCAGCCAAGGTCCGACAGGGAACACTGAA. It encodes CASSQGPTGNTE. The CDR3 in its entirety is CASSQGPTGNTEAFF.

As to this clone: Read coverage stops 3 residues before the CDR3 terminus; the germline J gene supplies the remainder. The chain combines TRBV6-1 with TRBJ1-1; D gene ambiguous. The germline gives CDR1 MNHNS, CDR2 SASEGT. This CDR3 region has 15 residues. V was cut by 0 bases and J by 0 bases, with 8 bases left in between. The sequenced CDR3 bases are TGTGCCAGCAGTGAAGCTGGCAGAGTGAACACTGAA. Its protein product is CASSEAGRVNTE. The full CDR3 protein reads CASSEAGRVNTEAFF.

Points on this clone: The CDR3 extends 3 residues past the end of the read, so its final part is completed from the germline J gene. The chain recombines TRBV19 with TRBJ2-7, with TRBD2 matching 7 bases. V lost 0 bases to trimming and J lost 6 bases; unmatched junction nucleotides: 2. CDR3 length: 13 amino acids. Looked up from germline, CDR1 is LNHDA and CDR2 is SQIVND (reference sequence). This chain's CDR3 is CASSIEGGTEQYF. The covered CDR3 bases are TGTGCCAGTAGTATAGAGGGGGGGACCGAG. Using reference TRBV19 and TRBJ2-7 for the parts outside the CDR3, the full variable domain is DGGITQSPKYLFRKEGQNVTLSCEQNLNHDAMYWYRQDPGQGLRLIYYSQIVNDFQKGDIAEGYSVSREKKESFPLTVTSAQKNPTAFYLCASSIEGGTEQYFGPGTRLTVT.

A remark on this clone: Read data end 3 residues before the CDR3 end; the end is taken from the germline J gene. This chain joins TRBV20-1 and TRBJ1-6; D unclear. The V end lost 7 bases, the J end lost 9 bases, and 22 bases lay between the germline ends. Germline V gene lookup returns CDR1 DFQATT and CDR2 SNEGSKA (reference sequence). This CDR3 contains 15 residues. The sequenced CDR3 bases are TGCAGTGTCGCCCCGGGCCGAACGCGGGGTTCACCC. It specifies CSVAPGRTRGSP. The complete CDR3 reads CSVAPGRTRGSPLHF.

Notes on this clone: With the read ending 3 residues before the CDR3 end, the germline J gene is used to fill in that end. This rearrangement joins TRBV9 to TRBJ1-2, with D uncertain. Germline assignment: CDR1 SGDLS and CDR2 YYNGEE. The CDR3 sequence is 16 residues long. Trimming left V 0 bases short and J 5 bases short, with 17 bases between. The CDR3 DNA, read in part, is TGTGCCAGCAGCGTAGGACCCCCCCGGGGAGCATATGGC. Translation gives CASSVGPPRGAYG. From start to end, the CDR3 is CASSVGPPRGAYGYTF.

As concerns this clone: The read comes to an end 3 residues before the CDR3 does, leaving the germline J gene to fill in the end. The chain carries TRBV18 and TRBJ2-3; 8 positions match TRBD2. Germline V CDR1 and CDR2: KGHSH, LQKENI. This CDR3 is built from 15 residues. CDR3 region: CASSPREGVNQPQYF. The part of the CDR3 DNA that was read is TGTGCCAGCTCACCCCGGGAGGGGGTTAATCAGCCG.

Comment on this clone: The read comes to an end 3 residues before the CDR3 does, leaving the germline J gene to fill in the end. Other DNA sequences in this sample translate to the same CDR3. J is TRBJ2-5 and V is TRBV18, with 9 bases aligning to TRBD1. Germline values: CDR1 KGHSH, CDR2 LQKENI. CDR3 length: 15 amino acids. The V segment lost 6 bases and the J segment 5 bases; nucleotides outside the gene matches: 10. CDR3 in amino acids: CASSSGQGLGETQYF. The sequenced CDR3 bases are TGTGCCAGCTCGTCCGGACAGGGGTTAGGGGAGACC.

By frequency, this clone is medium-sized. Read coverage stops 3 residues before the CDR3 terminus; the germline J gene supplies the remainder. The rearrangement uses TRBV9 and TRBJ1-1; 12 bases are a match to TRBD1. The CDR3 runs 16 residues. V lost 4 bases and J lost 3; bases outside the gene matches: 7. Germline CDR1 SGDLS, CDR2 YYNGEE. CDR3 sequence: CASSPGTGGADTEAFF. The covered CDR3 bases are TGTGCCAGCAGCCCCGGGACAGGGGGCGCGGACACTGAA.

Turning to this clone: The read comes to an end 3 residues before the CDR3 does, leaving the germline J gene to fill in the end. The V and J genes are TRBV2 and TRBJ2-3; 9 nucleotides align to TRBD1. In germline, CDR1 is SNHLY, CDR2 FYNNEI. There are 12 residues in the CDR3. The CDR3 protein is CASGDRVQPQYF. The covered CDR3 bases are TGTGCCAGCGGGGACAGGGTTCAGCCG. Supplemented by reference TRBV2 and TRBJ2-3, the full variable domain reads EPEVTQTPSHQVTQMGQEVILRCVPISNHLYFYWYRQILGQKVEFLVSFYNNEISEKSEIFDDQFSVERPDGSNFTLKIRSTKLEDSAMYFCASGDRVQPQYFGPGTRLTVL.

CDR3 bases read: TGTGCCATCCGCGCGGTTGATACG. Amino acid sequence: CAIRAVDT. The full CDR3 is CAIRAVDTQYF. The chain carries TRBV10-3 and TRBJ2-3, with no clear D. With the read ending 3 residues before the CDR3 end, the germline J gene is used to fill in that end. The V end was cut by 8 bases, the J end by 6 bases, with 9 bases between. CDR3 length equals 11 residues. The germline V gene encodes CDR1 ENHRY and CDR2 SYGVKD.

As regards this clone: Coverage ceases 3 residues before the CDR3 finishes, and the germline J gene fills in the end. The chain has TRBV10-3 and TRBJ1-2; D is possibly TRBD1 (5 bases). V lost 4 bases to trimming and J lost 3 bases, with 9 bases between them. Germline V gives CDR1 ENHRY, CDR2 SYGVKD. The CDR3 length is 13 residues. The CDR3 protein is CAISGGVDYGYTF. The sequenced part of the CDR3 DNA is TGTGCCATCAGTGGGGGGGTCGACTATGGC.

A note on this clone: The CDR3 extends 3 residues past the end of the read, so its final part is completed from the germline J gene. This chain uses TRBV7-3 with TRBJ1-1, with unresolved D. The CDR3 length is 15 residues. With 6 bases removed from V and 1 base from J, the gap between germline ends came to 15 bases. Germline CDR1 SGHTA, CDR2 FQGTGA. The CDR3 sequence is CASRPMPTGNTEAFF. The CDR3 bases that were read are TGTGCCAGCAGACCTATGCCGACGGGGAACACTGAA.

About this clone itself: Coverage ceases 3 residues before the CDR3 finishes, and the germline J gene fills in the end. This sequence joins TRBV9 and TRBJ2-1; the match to TRBD1 covers 7 bases. With 3 bases clipped from V and 1 base from J, the junction kept 4 bases outside the gene matches. CDR1 is SGDLS and CDR2 is YYNGEE in the germline V gene. The CDR3 length is 15 residues. CDR3 DNA (partial): TGTGCCAGCAGCGCCCGGGACAGATCCTACAATGAG. Protein sequence: CASSARDRSYNE. In full, the CDR3 is CASSARDRSYNEQFF.

With respect to this clone: The CDR3 end falls 3 residues outside the read, so it is completed with the germline J gene. The chain combines TRBV20-1 with TRBJ2-1; D might be TRBD1 (6 bases). Germline CDR1 and CDR2: DFQATT and SNEGSKA (reference sequence). The CDR3 runs 13 residues. V was cut by 6 bases and J by 3 bases, with 12 bases left in between. The part of the CDR3 DNA that was read is TGCAGTGCGTACGACAGGAGCTACAATGAG. Its protein is CSAYDRSYNE. The entire CDR3 protein is CSAYDRSYNEQFF.

This clone is labeled medium-sized (0.01 to 0.1%) based on frequency. The missing CDR3 end, 3 residues past where the read stops, is filled in from the germline J gene. The V call is TRBV6-2 or TRBV6-3, the J call TRBJ2-3, with D unresolved. This CDR3 spans 11 amino acids. Germline V gives CDR1 MNHEY, CDR2 SVGEGT. V shed 6 bases and J shed 2 bases, with 3 bases lying between them. The sequenced CDR3 bases are TGTGCCAGCAGCGTCACAGATACG. Translated, it gives CASSVTDT. The full CDR3 protein reads CASSVTDTQYF.

In regard to this clone: The missing CDR3 end, 3 residues past where the read stops, is filled in from the germline J gene. This chain connects TRBV7-9 to TRBJ1-1; 7 nucleotides line up with TRBD1. This CDR3 comprises 12 residues. In germline, CDR1 is SEHNR, CDR2 FQNEAQ (reference sequence). V lost 11 bases to trimming and J lost 0 bases; unmatched junction nucleotides: 3. The CDR3 loop is CAGDSMNTEAFF. Partial CDR3 DNA: TGTGCCGGGGACAGCATGAACACTGAA.

In regard to this clone: The CDR3 is cut off 3 residues early in the read; its end comes from the germline J gene. The chain links TRBV7-3 to TRBJ1-4, with D possibly matching TRBD1 (5 bases). This CDR3 is 16 amino acids long. CDR1 is SGHTA and CDR2 is FQGTGA in the germline V gene. Partial CDR3 DNA: TGTGCCAGCAGCCTAGGACCCCTGGCTGGGGCCAACGTA. Its translation: CASSLGPLAGANV. In full, the CDR3 is CASSLGPLAGANVLFF.

In regard to this clone: Coverage ceases 3 residues before the CDR3 finishes, and the germline J gene fills in the end. This chain joins TRBV27 and TRBJ2-5; TRBD2 might be the D (5 bases). The CDR3 covers 16 residues. V was cut by 5 bases and J by 7 bases, with 23 bases left in between. CDR1 and CDR2 (germline): MNHEY, SMNVEV (reference sequence). CDR3: CASSNYLDSTDRTQYF. The sequenced part of the CDR3 DNA is TGTGCCAGCAGTAATTATCTGGACTCGACCGACCGGACC.

Concerning this clone: The sequenced fragment ends 3 residues before the CDR3 boundary, so the rest is inferred from the germline J gene. The genes are TRBV6-2 or TRBV6-3 and TRBJ1-6; tentatively, D is TRBD1 (5 bases). In germline, CDR1 is MNHEY, CDR2 SVGEGT. V shed 2 bases and J shed 7 bases, with 15 bases lying between them. The CDR3 loop spans 16 amino acids. CDR3 DNA (partial): TGTGCCAGCAGTTACCAAGGGGTAGGAAAAAATTCACCC. Amino acid sequence: CASSYQGVGKNSP. The CDR3 in its entirety is CASSYQGVGKNSPLHF.

Considering frequency, this clone is medium-sized. Read data end 3 residues before the CDR3 end; the end is taken from the germline J gene. The chain has TRBV18 and TRBJ1-4; TRBD1 is a possible D gene (5 bases). Germline loops: CDR1 KGHSH, CDR2 LQKENI. V was cut by 2 bases and J by 2 bases, with 12 bases left in between. The CDR3 sequence is 16 residues long. Incomplete CDR3 DNA: TGTGCCAGCTCACCAATGGGAGCAGGGACTAATGAAAAA. It is translated as CASSPMGAGTNEK. The CDR3 in full is CASSPMGAGTNEKLFF.

About this clone: The CDR3 end is not reached by the read, which stops 3 residues before it; the germline J gene fills it in. The chain couples TRBV7-9 to TRBJ2-3; D perhaps matches TRBD1 (6 bases). Trimming cost V 5 bases and J 5 bases, with 14 bases left between them. The CDR3 has 14 amino acids. Germline V lookup: CDR1 SEHNR, CDR2 FQNEAQ (reference sequence). Incomplete CDR3 DNA: TGTGCCAGCAGCCCTCAGGGGATCCTAGATACG. Encoded protein: CASSPQGILDT. The full CDR3 sequence reads CASSPQGILDTQYF.

On this clone itself: The read terminates 3 residues ahead of where the CDR3 ends, so the germline J gene completes it. The rearrangement joins TRBV5-6 to TRBJ2-3; 10 nucleotides line up with TRBD2. Germline V gene lookup returns CDR1 SGHDT and CDR2 YYEEEE. The CDR3 runs 15 residues. The J segment lost 4 bases and the V segment lost 5 bases, leaving 7 bases of the junction unmatched. CDR3 amino acids: CASSSPSGGADTQYF. The CDR3 bases that were read are TGTGCCAGCAGTTCGCCTAGCGGGGGTGCAGATACG.

In regard to this clone: The CDR3 extends 3 residues past the end of the read, so its final part is completed from the germline J gene. The rearrangement links TRBV9 to TRBJ1-4; weak D call: TRBD1 (6 bases). Trimming removed 0 bases from V and 6 bases from J, with 12 bases in between. Looked up from germline, CDR1 is SGDLS and CDR2 is YYNGEE. CDR3 size: 15 residues. The CDR3 DNA, read in part, is TGTGCCAGCAGCGTAGCAGGGAAGGGGGATGAAAAA. Its translation: CASSVAGKGDEK. The CDR3 in its entirety is CASSVAGKGDEKLFF.

This CDR3 is CAWGTGLYGQYF. CDR3 DNA, as far as it was read: TGTGCCTGGGGAACAGGGCTGTATGGT. The V call is TRBV30, the J call TRBJ2-4; tentatively, D is TRBD1 (6 bases). The read ends 3 residues before the CDR3 terminus; that terminus is restored from the germline J gene. There are 12 residues in the CDR3. Per germline, CDR1 GTSNPN and CDR2 SVGIG (reference sequence).

On this clone: The read finishes 3 residues shy of the CDR3 end, and the germline J gene is used to complete it. The chain employs TRBV20-1 and TRBJ2-5; D remains unclear. This CDR3 region has 12 residues. V shed 3 bases and J shed 4 bases, with 9 bases lying between them. Germline V gives CDR1 DFQATT, CDR2 SNEGSKA (reference sequence). The CDR3 reads CSASSPPETQYF. The part of the CDR3 DNA that was read is TGCAGTGCTAGTAGTCCCCCAGAGACC.